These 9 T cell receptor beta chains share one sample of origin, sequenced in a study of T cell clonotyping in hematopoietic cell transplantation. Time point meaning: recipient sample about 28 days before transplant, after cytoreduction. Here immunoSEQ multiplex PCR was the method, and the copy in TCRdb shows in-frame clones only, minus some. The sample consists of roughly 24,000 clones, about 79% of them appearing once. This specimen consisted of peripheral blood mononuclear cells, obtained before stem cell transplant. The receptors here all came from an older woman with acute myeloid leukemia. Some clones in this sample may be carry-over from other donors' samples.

The CDR3: CASTFGRRAFF. The CDR3 bases are TGTGCCAGCACTTTCGGGAGGCGGGCTTTCTTT. The chain joins TRBV6-5 to TRBJ1-1; D is undetermined. Trimming removed 7 bases at V and 11 bases at J, with 14 bases between. The germline V gene encodes CDR1 MNHEY and CDR2 SVGAGI. This CDR3 is 11 amino acids long.

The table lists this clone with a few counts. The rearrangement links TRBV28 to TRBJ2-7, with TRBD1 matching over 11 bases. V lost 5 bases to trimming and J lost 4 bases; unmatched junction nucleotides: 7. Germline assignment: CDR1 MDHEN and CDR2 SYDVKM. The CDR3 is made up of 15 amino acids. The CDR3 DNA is TGTGCCAGCAGTGGGCCGGGACAGGGGGTATACGAGCAGTACTTC. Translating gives CASSGPGQGVYEQYF.

CDR3 loop: CASSYDGGDTGNTIYF. The CDR3 DNA follows: TGTGCCAGCAGTTACGACGGGGGGGATACTGGAAACACCATATATTTT. The chain joins TRBV6-6 to TRBJ1-3; D is possibly TRBD1 (5 bases). Per the germline V gene, CDR1 is MNHNY and CDR2 is SVGAGI (reference sequence). With 2 bases removed from V and 2 bases from J, the gap between germline ends came to 13 bases. The CDR3 runs to 16 residues.

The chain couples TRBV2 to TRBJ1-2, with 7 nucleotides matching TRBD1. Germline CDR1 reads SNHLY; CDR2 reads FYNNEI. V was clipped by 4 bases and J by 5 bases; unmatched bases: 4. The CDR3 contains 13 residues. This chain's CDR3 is CASSGGTVYGYTF. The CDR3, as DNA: TGTGCCAGCAGTGGAGGGACAGTTTATGGCTACACCTTC.

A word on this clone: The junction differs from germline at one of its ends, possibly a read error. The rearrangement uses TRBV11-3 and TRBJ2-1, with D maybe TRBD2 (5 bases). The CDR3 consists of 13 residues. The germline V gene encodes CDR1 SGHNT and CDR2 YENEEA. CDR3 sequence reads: CASSPDSSNEQFF. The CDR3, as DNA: TGTGCCAGCAGCCCGGACTCCTCCAATGAGCAGTTCTTC.

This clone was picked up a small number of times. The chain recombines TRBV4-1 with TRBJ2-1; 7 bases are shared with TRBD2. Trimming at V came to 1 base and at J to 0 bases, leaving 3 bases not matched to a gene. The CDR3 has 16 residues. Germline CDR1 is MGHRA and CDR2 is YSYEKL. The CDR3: CASSQAERDSYNEQFF. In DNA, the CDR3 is TGCGCCAGCAGCCAAGCGGAGCGGGACTCCTACAATGAGCAGTTCTTC.

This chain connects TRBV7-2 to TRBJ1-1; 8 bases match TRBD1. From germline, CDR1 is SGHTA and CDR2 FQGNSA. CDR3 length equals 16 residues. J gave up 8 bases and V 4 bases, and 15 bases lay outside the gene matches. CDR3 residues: CASSSPRGLVSSEAFF. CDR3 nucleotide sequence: TGTGCCAGCAGCTCTCCCAGGGGGCTCGTAAGTTCGGAAGCTTTCTTT.

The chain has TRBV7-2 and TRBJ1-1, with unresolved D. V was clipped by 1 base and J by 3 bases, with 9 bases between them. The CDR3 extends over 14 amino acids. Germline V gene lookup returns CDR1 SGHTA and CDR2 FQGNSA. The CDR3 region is CASSLVVGDTEAFF. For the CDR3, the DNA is TGTGCCAGCAGCTTAGTTGTGGGTGACACTGAAGCTTTCTTT.

CDR3 amino acids: CASSLGPTYEQYF. As DNA, the CDR3 is TGTGCCAGCAGCCTGGGCCCCACCTACGAGCAGTACTTC. The chain has TRBV11-2 and TRBJ2-7; the D is unclear. Looked up from germline, CDR1 is SGHAT and CDR2 is FQNNGV. The CDR3 runs 13 residues. Trimming shortened V by 5 bases and J by 2 bases, and 10 bases separated the two germline ends.